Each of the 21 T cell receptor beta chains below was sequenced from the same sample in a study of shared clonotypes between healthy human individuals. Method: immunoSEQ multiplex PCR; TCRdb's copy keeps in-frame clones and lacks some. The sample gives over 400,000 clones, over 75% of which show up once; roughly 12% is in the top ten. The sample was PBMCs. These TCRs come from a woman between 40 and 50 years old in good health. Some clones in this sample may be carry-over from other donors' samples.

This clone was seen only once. The CDR3 loop is CASSTDDYGYTF. The CDR3 bases are TGTGCCAGCAGCACGGACGACTATGGCTACACCTTC. The chain recombines TRBV5-4 with TRBJ1-2; D remains unclear. Germline-derived CDR1 and CDR2 are SGHNT and YYREEE (reference sequence). This CDR3 comprises 12 residues. The V end lost 4 bases, the J end lost 3 bases, and 7 bases lay between the germline ends.

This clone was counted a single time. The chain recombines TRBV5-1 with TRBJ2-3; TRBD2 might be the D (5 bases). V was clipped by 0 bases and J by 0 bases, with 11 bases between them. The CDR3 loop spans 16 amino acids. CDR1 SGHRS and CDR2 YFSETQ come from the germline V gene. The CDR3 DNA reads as TGCGCCAGCAGCTTGGTGGGTCGCGGGAGCACAGATACGCAGTATTTT. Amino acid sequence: CASSLVGRGSTDTQYF.

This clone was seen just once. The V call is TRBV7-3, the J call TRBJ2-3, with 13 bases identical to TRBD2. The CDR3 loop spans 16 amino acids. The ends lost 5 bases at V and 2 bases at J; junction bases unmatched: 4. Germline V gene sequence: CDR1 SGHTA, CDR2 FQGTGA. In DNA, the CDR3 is TGTGCCAGCAGCGCAGGGACTAGCGGGAACACAGATACGCAGTATTTT. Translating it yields CASSAGTSGNTDTQYF.

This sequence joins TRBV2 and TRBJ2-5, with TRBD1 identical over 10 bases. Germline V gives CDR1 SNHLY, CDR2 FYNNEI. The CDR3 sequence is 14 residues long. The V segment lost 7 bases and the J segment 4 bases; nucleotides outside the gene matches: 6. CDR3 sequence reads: CASKTGGSVETQYF. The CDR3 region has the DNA TGTGCCAGCAAGACAGGGGGCTCTGTAGAGACCCAGTACTTC. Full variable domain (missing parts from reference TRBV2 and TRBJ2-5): EPEVTQTPSHQVTQMGQEVILRCVPISNHLYFYWYRQILGQKVEFLVSFYNNEISEKSEIFDDQFSVERPDGSNFTLKIRSTKLEDSAMYFCASKTGGSVETQYFGPGTRLLVL.

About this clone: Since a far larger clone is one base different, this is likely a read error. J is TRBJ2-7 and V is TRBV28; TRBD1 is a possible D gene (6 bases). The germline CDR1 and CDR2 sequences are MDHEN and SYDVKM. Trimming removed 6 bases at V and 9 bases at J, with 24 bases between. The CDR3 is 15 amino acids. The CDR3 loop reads CASSPGDRNVVGQYF. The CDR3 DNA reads TGTGCCAGCAGCCCCGGAGACAGGAATGTGGTCGGGCAGTACTTC.

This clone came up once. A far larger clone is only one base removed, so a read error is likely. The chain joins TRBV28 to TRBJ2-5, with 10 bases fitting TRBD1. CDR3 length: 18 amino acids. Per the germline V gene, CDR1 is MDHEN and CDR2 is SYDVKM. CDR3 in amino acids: CASSLPAGTGVGQGTQYF. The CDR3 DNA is TGTGCCAGCAGTTTACCCGCCGGGACAGGGGTAGGGCAAGGGACCCAGTACTTC.

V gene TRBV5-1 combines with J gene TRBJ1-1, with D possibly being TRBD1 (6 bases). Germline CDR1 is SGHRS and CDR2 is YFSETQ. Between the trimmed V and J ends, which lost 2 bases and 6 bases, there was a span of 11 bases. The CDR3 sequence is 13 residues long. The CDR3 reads CASSFQGRAEAFF. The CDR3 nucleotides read TGCGCCAGCAGCTTTCAGGGGAGGGCTGAAGCTTTCTTT.

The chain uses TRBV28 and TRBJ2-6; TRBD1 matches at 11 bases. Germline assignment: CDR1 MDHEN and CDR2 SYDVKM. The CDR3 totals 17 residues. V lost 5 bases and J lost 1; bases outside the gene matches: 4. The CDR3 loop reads CASSAGTGGSGANVLTF. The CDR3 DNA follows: TGTGCCAGCAGTGCCGGGACAGGGGGTTCTGGGGCCAACGTCCTGACTTTC.

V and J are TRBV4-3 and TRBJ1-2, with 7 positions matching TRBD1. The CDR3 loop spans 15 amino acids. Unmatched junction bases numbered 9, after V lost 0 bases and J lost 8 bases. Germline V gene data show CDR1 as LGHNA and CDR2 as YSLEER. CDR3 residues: CASSQEPRGVNGYTF. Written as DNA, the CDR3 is TGCGCCAGCAGCCAAGAACCCAGGGGGGTTAACGGCTACACCTTC.

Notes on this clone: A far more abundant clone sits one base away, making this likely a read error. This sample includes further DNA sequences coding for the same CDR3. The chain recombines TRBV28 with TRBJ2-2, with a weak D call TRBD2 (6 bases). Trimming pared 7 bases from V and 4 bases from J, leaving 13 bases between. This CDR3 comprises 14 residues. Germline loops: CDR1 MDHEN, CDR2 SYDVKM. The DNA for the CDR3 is TGTGCCAGCACCCTTGGAGGGCTCACCGGGGAGCTGTTTTTT. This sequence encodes CASTLGGLTGELFF. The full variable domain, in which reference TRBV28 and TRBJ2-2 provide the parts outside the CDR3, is DVKVTQSSRYLVKRTGEKVFLECVQDMDHENMFWYRQDPGLGLRLIYFSYDVKMKEKGDIPEGYSVSREKKERFSLILESASTNQTSMYLCASTLGGLTGELFFGEGSRLTVL.

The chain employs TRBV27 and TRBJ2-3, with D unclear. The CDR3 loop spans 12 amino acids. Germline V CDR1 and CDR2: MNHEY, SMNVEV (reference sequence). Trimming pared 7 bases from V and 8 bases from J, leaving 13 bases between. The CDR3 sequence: CASIAWAGTQYF. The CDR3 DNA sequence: TGTGCCAGCATTGCCTGGGCAGGTACGCAGTATTTT.

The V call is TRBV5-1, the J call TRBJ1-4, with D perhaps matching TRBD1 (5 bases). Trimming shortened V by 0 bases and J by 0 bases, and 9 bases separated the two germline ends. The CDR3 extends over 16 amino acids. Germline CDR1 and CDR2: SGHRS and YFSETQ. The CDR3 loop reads CASSLGDVATNEKLFF. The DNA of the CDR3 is TGCGCCAGCAGCTTGGGGGACGTTGCAACTAATGAAAAACTGTTTTTT.

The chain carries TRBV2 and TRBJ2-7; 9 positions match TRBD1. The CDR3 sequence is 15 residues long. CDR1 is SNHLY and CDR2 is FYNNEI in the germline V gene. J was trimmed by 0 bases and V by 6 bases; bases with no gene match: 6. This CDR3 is CASRRTGDSSYEQYF. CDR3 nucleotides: TGTGCCAGCAGAAGGACAGGGGATAGCTCCTACGAGCAGTACTTC. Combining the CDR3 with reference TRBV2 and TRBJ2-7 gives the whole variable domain EPEVTQTPSHQVTQMGQEVILRCVPISNHLYFYWYRQILGQKVEFLVSFYNNEISEKSEIFDDQFSVERPDGSNFTLKIRSTKLEDSAMYFCASRRTGDSSYEQYFGPGTRLTVT.

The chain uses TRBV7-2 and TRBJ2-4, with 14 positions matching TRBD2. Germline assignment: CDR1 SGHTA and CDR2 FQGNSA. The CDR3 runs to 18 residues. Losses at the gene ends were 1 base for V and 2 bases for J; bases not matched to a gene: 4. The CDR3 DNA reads TGTGCCAGCAGCTTAGGACTAGCGGGAGGGAGGACCAAAAACATTCAGTACTTC. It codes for CASSLGLAGGRTKNIQYF.

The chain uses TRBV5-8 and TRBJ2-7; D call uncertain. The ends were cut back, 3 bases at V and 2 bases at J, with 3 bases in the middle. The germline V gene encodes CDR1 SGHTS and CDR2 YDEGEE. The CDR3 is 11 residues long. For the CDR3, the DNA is TGTGCCAGCAGCTCGGCCTACGAGCAGTACTTC. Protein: CASSSAYEQYF.

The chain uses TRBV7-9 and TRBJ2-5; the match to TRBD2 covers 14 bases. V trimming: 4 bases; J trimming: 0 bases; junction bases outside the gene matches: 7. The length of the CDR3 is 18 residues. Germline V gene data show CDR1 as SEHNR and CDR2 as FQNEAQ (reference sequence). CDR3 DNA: TGTGCCAGCAGCTCCGGGACTAGCGGGAGCCCGTACCAAGAGACCCAGTACTTC. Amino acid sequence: CASSSGTSGSPYQETQYF.

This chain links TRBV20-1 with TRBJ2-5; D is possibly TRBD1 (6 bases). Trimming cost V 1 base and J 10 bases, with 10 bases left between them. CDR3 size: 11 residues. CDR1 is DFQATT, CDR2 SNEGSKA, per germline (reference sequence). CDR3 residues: CSARAYRDQYF. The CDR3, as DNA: TGCAGTGCTAGAGCGTACAGGGACCAGTACTTC.

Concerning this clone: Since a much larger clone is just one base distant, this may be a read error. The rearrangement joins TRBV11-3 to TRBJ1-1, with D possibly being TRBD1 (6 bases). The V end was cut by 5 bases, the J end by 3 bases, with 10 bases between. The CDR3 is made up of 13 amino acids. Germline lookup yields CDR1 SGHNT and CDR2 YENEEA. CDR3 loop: CASSPGQYTEAFF. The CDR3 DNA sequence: TGTGCCAGCAGCCCCGGACAGTACACTGAAGCTTTCTTT.

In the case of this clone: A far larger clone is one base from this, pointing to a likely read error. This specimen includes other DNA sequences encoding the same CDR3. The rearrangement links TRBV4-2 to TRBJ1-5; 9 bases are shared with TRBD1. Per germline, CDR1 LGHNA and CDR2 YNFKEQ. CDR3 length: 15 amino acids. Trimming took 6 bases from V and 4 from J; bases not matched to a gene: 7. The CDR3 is CASSQDGQGNQPQHF. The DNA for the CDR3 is TGTGCCAGCAGTCAGGACGGACAGGGGAATCAGCCCCAGCATTTT.

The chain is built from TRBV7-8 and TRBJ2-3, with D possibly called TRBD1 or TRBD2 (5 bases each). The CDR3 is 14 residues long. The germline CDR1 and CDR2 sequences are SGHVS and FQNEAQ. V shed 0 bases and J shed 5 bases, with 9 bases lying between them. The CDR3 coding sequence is TGTGCCAGCAGCTTAGCGGGACCGAGAGATACGCAGTATTTT. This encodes CASSLAGPRDTQYF.

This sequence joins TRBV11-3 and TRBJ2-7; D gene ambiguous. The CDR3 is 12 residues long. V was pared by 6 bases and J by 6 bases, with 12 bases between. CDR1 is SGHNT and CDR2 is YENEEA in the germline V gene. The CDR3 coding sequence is TGTGCCAGCAGTACCTTGTCCGGCGAGCAGTACTTC. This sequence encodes CASSTLSGEQYF.